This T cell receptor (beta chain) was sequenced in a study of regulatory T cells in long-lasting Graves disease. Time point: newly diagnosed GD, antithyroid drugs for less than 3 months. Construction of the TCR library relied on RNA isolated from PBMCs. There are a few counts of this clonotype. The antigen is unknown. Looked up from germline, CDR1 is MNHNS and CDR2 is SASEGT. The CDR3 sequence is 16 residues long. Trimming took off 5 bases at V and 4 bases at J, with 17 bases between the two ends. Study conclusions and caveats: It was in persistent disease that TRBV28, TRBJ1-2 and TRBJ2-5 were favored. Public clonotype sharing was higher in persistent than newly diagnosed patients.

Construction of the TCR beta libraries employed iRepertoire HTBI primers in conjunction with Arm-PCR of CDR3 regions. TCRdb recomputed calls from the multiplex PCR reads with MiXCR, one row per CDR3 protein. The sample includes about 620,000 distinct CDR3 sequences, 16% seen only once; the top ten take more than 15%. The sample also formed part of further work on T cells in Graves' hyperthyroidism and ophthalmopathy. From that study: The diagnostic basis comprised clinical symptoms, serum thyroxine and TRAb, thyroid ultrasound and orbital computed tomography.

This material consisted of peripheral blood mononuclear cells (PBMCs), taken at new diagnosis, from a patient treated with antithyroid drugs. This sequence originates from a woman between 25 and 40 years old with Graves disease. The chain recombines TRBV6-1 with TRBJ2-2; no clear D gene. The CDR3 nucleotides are TGTGCCAGCAGTCCGGTATCGTCTGATTCCACCGGGGAGCTGTTTTTT. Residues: CASSPVSSDSTGELFF.